Given below is one T cell receptor (beta chain) in context. The antigen is undetermined. These data belong to a study of somatic mutations in cytotoxic T cells in rheumatoid arthritis. The overall study: Sorted by flow to nearly 100% purity were some V beta antibody-stained T-cell populations, including V beta1+ cells sequenced for TCRB.

The germline gives CDR1 SEHNR, CDR2 FQNEAQ (reference sequence). The CDR3 covers 15 residues. Study-wide points: TRBV07 appeared slightly underrepresented in the rheumatoid arthritis patients. That finding was not adjusted to account for multiple comparisons.

The assay was immunoSEQ multiplex PCR, and TCRdb's table has in-frame clones only and misses some. The sample includes several thousand clones, approximately 75% of them seen just once. Female donors made up roughly 59% of the healthy controls, blood donors whose median age was about 59 years (range about 21-70). Positive magnetic bead selection, which isolated the CD4+ and CD8+ cells, was followed by a flow cytometry check of purity. The chain uses TRBV7-9 and TRBJ2-5; a weak D match, TRBD1 (5 bases). With the DNA end fitting TRBJ2-7 better, the J assignment may be wrong. This clonotype originated in a woman aged 50 to 65 in good health. Specimen: CD8+ T cells sorted from blood. CDR3 region: CASSSGLGPSYEQYF. CDR3 coding DNA: TGTGCCAGCAGCTCAGGGTTAGGGCCCTCCTACGAGCAGTACTTC.